This TCR beta chain appears in the sequencing data of a study of technical replicates of blood from a few donors. Trimming took 2 bases from V and 3 from J, leaving 19 bases between them. Germline CDR1 and CDR2: LGHNA and YNFKEQ. The CDR3 length is 17 residues. Method: immunoSEQ multiplex PCR; TCRdb's copy keeps in-frame clones and lacks some. The sample comprises about 66,000 clones, roughly 92% of which are singletons, and about 0.4% rests with the top ten. Sample: T cells isolated from PBMCs. This TCR derives from a human donor in good health. This chain connects TRBV4-2 to TRBJ1-1; D is ambiguous. This CDR3 is CASSQSLVGSGDTEAFF. The CDR3 bases are TGTGCCAGCAGCCAATCTCTGGTCGGGAGCGGGGACACTGAAGCTTTCTTT.